Following are 26 T cell receptor beta chains from one sample sequenced in a study of tumor and adjacent non-tumor tissue in lung cancer. The template was RNA from unsorted bulk tissue. The library came from three nested PCR rounds adapted from ARM-PCR protocols. TCRdb recomputed calls from the multiplex PCR reads with MiXCR, one row per CDR3 protein. This table has about 81,000 distinct CDR3 sequences, over 55% appearing once. Material for sequencing was lung tumor tissue. These receptors were collected from a middle-aged woman with non-small cell lung cancer.

The CDR3 DNA reads TGTGCCAACAGATGCGGGGGCCTATACAATGAGCAGTTCTTC. Its translation is CANRCGGLYNEQFF. This chain uses TRBV11-3 with TRBJ2-1, with D possibly TRBD2 on 7 matching bases. CDR3 length equals 14 residues. Germline CDR1 reads SGHNT; CDR2 reads YENEEA. Deletions cut 10 bases from V and 4 bases from J, with 17 bases between. Variable domain in full (rest from reference TRBV11-3 and TRBJ2-1): EAGVVQSPRYKIIEKKQPVAFWCNPISGHNTLYWYLQNLGQGPELLIRYENEEAVDDSQLPKDRFSAERLKGVDSTLKIQPAELGDSAVYLCANRCGGLYNEQFFGPGTRLTVL.

Of note for this clonotype: The conserved phenylalanine or tryptophan normally closing the CDR3 is absent here, so this likely arose from a read error. This sequence joins TRBV11-3 and TRBJ2-1; D ambiguous. V shed 5 bases and J shed 0 bases, with 14 bases lying between them. Germline V gene data show CDR1 as SGHNT and CDR2 as YENEEA. This CDR3 comprises 16 residues. CDR3 DNA: TGTGCCAGCAGCCCAAGACCTAGTACCTCCTACAATGAGCAGTTCATC. Its protein product is CASSPRPSTSYNEQFI.

This clonotype was found once. The germline gene is not matched at one end of the junction; a read error may be the cause. This chain links TRBV11-2 with TRBJ2-1, with D possibly matching TRBD2 (7 bases). The CDR3 runs to 15 residues. Per germline, CDR1 SGHAT and CDR2 FQNNGV. The CDR3 spells CASSVEGGEYNEQFF. The DNA for the CDR3 is TGTGCCAGCAGCGTAGAGGGGGGGGAGTACAATGAGCAGTTCTTC.

This clonotype was recorded many times. The J gene is TRBJ1-3, the V gene TRBV12-3 or TRBV12-4; TRBD1 might be the D (6 bases). CDR3 length: 15 amino acids. Between the trimmed V and J ends, which lost 6 bases and 1 base, there was a span of 13 bases. CDR3 nucleotide sequence: TGTGCCAGCAGGGGAGGGGGATGGTCTGGAAACACCATATATTTT. Protein: CASRGGGWSGNTIYF.

Note on this clonotype: At one end the junction does not follow the germline gene, possibly because of a read error. The rearrangement uses TRBV28 and TRBJ2-2; the D gene is possibly TRBD1 (6 bases). The CDR3 length is 13 residues. Germline values: CDR1 MDHEN, CDR2 SYDVKM. Here the CDR3 reads CANSLQGTGELFF. The CDR3 coding sequence is TGTGCCAACAGTTTACAGGGCACCGGGGAGCTGTTTTTT.

This rearrangement joins TRBV11-2 to TRBJ2-1; D may be TRBD1 (6 bases). This CDR3 region has 14 residues. The V gene lost 10 bases and the J gene lost 5 bases, with 18 bases spanning the gap. CDR1 is SGHAT and CDR2 is FQNNGV in the germline V gene. CDR3 bases: TGTGCCATCTCCCGTACAGGGACCGACAATGAGCAGTTCTTC. Protein product: CAISRTGTDNEQFF. Using reference TRBV11-2 and TRBJ2-1 for the parts outside the CDR3, the full variable domain is EAGVAQSPRYKIIEKRQSVAFWCNPISGHATLYWYQQILGQGPKLLIQFQNNGVVDDSQLPKDRFSAERLKGVDSTLKIQPAKLEDSAVYLCAISRTGTDNEQFFGPGTRLTVL.

Notes on this clonotype: At one end the junction does not follow the germline gene, possibly because of a read error. The J gene is TRBJ1-1, the V gene TRBV11-1; 8 bases match TRBD1. There are 15 residues in the CDR3. The V gene's germline CDR1 is SGHAT and CDR2 FQDESV (reference sequence). As DNA, the CDR3 is TGTGTCACCACTCACACCGGGACAGGAAGAACTGAGGCTTTCTTT. Translated: CVTTHTGTGRTEAFF.

Of note for this clonotype: Being one base from a much bigger clone, this may be a read error. The chain couples TRBV14 to TRBJ2-1, with D uncertain. CDR3 length: 13 amino acids. Germline V CDR1 and CDR2: SGHDN, FVKESK. The CDR3 sequence is CGSSWAPYNEQFF. The CDR3 region has the DNA TGTGGCAGCAGCTGGGCCCCCTACAATGAGCAGTTCTTC.

Points on this clonotype: Its ends do not fully match the called genes, so a read error is possible. V and J are TRBV5-4 and TRBJ2-3; 8 bases agree with TRBD2. Germline CDR1 SGHNT, CDR2 YYREEE (reference sequence). The CDR3 loop spans 16 amino acids. The CDR3 here is CATSGGPREASDTQYF. CDR3 sequence (DNA): TGTGCCACCAGCGGGGGACCGAGGGAGGCCTCAGATACGCAGTATTTT.

Notes on this clonotype: Sequence at one end of the junction differs from germline and may be a read error. This sequence joins TRBV6-6 and TRBJ1-1; a possible D gene is TRBD1 (5 bases). Germline CDR1 and CDR2: MNHNY and SVGAGI (reference sequence). The CDR3 totals 12 residues. CDR3 sequence reads: CAGSYRGCEAFF. The CDR3 DNA sequence: TGTGCCGGCAGTTACCGGGGGTGTGAAGCTTTCTTT.

This clonotype was counted once. One end of the junction varies from germline; a read error may be responsible. The chain carries TRBV6-5 and TRBJ2-7; maybe TRBD2 (5 bases). The CDR3 contains 16 residues. Germline V gene sequence: CDR1 MNHEY, CDR2 SVGAGI. The CDR3 DNA follows: TGTGCCAGCAGTTACTCGGACGCCGGGGTCTCCTACCAGCAGTGCTTC. Translation gives CASSYSDAGVSYQQCF.

In the case of this clonotype: The junction and the germline gene differ at one end; a read error may be behind it. The CDR3 DNA reads TGTACCATGAGTGAGTCTAAGGGTGCAGATACGCAGTATTTT. It codes for CTMSESKGADTQYF. The chain has TRBV10-3 and TRBJ2-3; D not certain. Germline V gene data show CDR1 as ENHRY and CDR2 as SYGVKD. This CDR3 comprises 14 residues.

The chain has TRBV11-1 and TRBJ2-7; D is ambiguous. Germline V CDR1 and CDR2: SGHAT, FQDESV (reference sequence). The CDR3 loop spans 14 amino acids. Trimming cost V 5 bases and J 9 bases, with 20 bases left between them. As DNA, the CDR3 is TGTGCCAGCAGCAAAATCGGGTCTACGTTCGGGCAGTACTTC. Translated: CASSKIGSTFGQYF.

With regard to this clonotype: This may be a read error, as it is one base from a much larger clone. The chain couples TRBV20-1 to TRBJ1-4; possible D gene TRBD1, 5 bases. CDR1 is DFQATT, CDR2 SNEGSKA, per germline (reference sequence). The V end was cut by 2 bases, the J end by 7 bases, with 20 bases between. This CDR3 contains 16 residues. In DNA form, the CDR3 reads TGCAGTGCTAGACCACGGGGCGCGAGTTTTTCTGAAAAACTGTTTTTT. Its protein product is CSARPRGASFSEKLFF.

Details on this clonotype: At one of its ends the junction is not consistent with the germline gene, which may arise from a read error. The CDR3 coding sequence is TGTGTCAGCAGTCTCTCTGTGCTGCCTAGCAGGAGGGCCTCCACTTTTGAGCAGTACTTC. It is translated as CVSSLSVLPSRRASTFEQYF. The J gene is TRBJ2-7, the V gene TRBV11-2; tentatively, D is TRBD2 (6 bases). The CDR3 is 20 amino acids. Germline V CDR1 and CDR2: SGHAT, FQNNGV.

A word on this clonotype: No conserved phenylalanine or tryptophan ends this CDR3, so it is likely a read error. No DNA is shown, since the ends of the CDR3 on it are uncertain; the CDR3 is the one TCRdb lists. The rearrangement links TRBV6-1 to TRBJ2-5. CDR1 is MNHNS, CDR2 SASEGT, per germline. The CDR3 is 13 residues long, ends included. This chain's CDR3 is CASIIPNQETKYL.

About this clonotype itself: Germline is not matched at one junction end, which may reflect a read error. V usage is TRBV11-2 and J usage is TRBJ2-1; D ambiguous. The CDR3 has 11 amino acids. The germline CDR1 and CDR2 sequences are SGHAT and FQNNGV. CDR3 sequence reads: CACNLVSEQFF. CDR3 in DNA: TGTGCCTGCAACTTAGTAAGTGAGCAGTTTTTC.

This clonotype was seen once. The junction shows a germline mismatch at one end, possibly a read error. The rearrangement joins TRBV6-5 to TRBJ2-7, with D perhaps matching TRBD1 (6 bases). The CDR3 is 13 residues long. Germline V gene sequence: CDR1 MNHEY, CDR2 SVGAGI. CDR3 sequence reads: CVSRGQAWDEHYF. The CDR3 region has the DNA TGTGTCAGCAGGGGACAAGCTTGGGACGAGCATTACTTC.

The chain links TRBV6-6 to TRBJ2-3; maybe TRBD2 (7 bases). Germline CDR1 reads MNHNY; CDR2 reads SVGAGI (reference sequence). CDR3 size: 18 residues. The V end lost 2 bases, the J end lost 12 bases, and 30 bases lay between the germline ends. CDR3 residues: CASSYRGGTADSTDIQYF. The CDR3 bases are TGTGCCAGCAGTTACAGGGGGGGAACCGCAGATAGCACAGATATACAGTATTTT.

This clonotype appeared once. A much more abundant neighbour one base away suggests this may be a read error. The chain recombines TRBV7-8 with TRBJ1-6; no clear D gene. Per germline, CDR1 SGHVS and CDR2 FQNEAQ. The CDR3 loop spans 12 amino acids. The CDR3, as DNA: TGTGCCAGCAGCTTAGCGGGTTCACTCCTCCACTTT. Residues: CASSLAGSLLHF.

In this sample, this clonotype turned up many times. This chain links TRBV20-1 with TRBJ2-7; D is possibly TRBD1 or TRBD2 (5 bases each). Trimming took off 3 bases at V and 0 bases at J, with 15 bases between the two ends. The CDR3 runs to 15 residues. The germline V gene encodes CDR1 DFQATT and CDR2 SNEGSKA (reference sequence). In nucleotides, the CDR3 is TGCAGTGCTAGCAGCGCTACAGGACTCTCCTACGAGCAGTACTTC. It translates to CSASSATGLSYEQYF.

Note on this clonotype: This could be a read error, since a much larger clone is one nucleotide away. The J gene is TRBJ2-1, the V gene TRBV7-9; weak D call: TRBD1 (6 bases). Germline CDR1 and CDR2: SEHNR and FQNEAQ (reference sequence). The CDR3 is 15 amino acids. The CDR3: CTSSRTAYSYNEQFF. The CDR3 coding sequence is TGTACCAGCAGCCGGACAGCCTACTCCTACAATGAGCAGTTCTTC.

Remarks on this clonotype: A clone one base away is much larger, so this may be a read error. The chain couples TRBV20-1 to TRBJ2-7; TRBD2 might be the D (8 bases). Germline V lookup: CDR1 DFQATT, CDR2 SNEGSKA (reference sequence). The V end was cut by 5 bases, the J end by 6 bases, with 23 bases between. The CDR3 length is 15 residues. The CDR3 spells CSAPRGGGGYREQYF. CDR3 in DNA: TGCAGTGCTCCCAGGGGGGGCGGGGGGTATCGCGAGCAGTACTTC.

The chain is built from TRBV14 and TRBJ1-1, with D possibly being TRBD1 (5 bases). This CDR3 has 14 residues. Germline V gives CDR1 SGHDN, CDR2 FVKESK. Trimming cost V 8 bases and J 6 bases, with 19 bases left between them. The CDR3 spells CASSCRGGFAEAFF. Written as DNA, the CDR3 is TGTGCCAGCTCGTGTAGGGGCGGTTTCGCTGAAGCTTTCTTT. The full variable domain, its missing parts supplied by reference TRBV14 and TRBJ1-1, is EAGVTQFPSHSVIEKGQTVTLRCDPISGHDNLYWYRRVMGKEIKFLLHFVKESKQDESGMPNNRFLAERTGGTYSTLKVQPAELEDSGVYFCASSCRGGFAEAFFGQGTRLTVV.

For this clonotype: This clone may be a read error of a much larger clone one base away. V usage is TRBV7-8 and J usage is TRBJ2-3, with TRBD2 as a possible D gene (5 bases). Germline lookup yields CDR1 SGHVS and CDR2 FQNEAQ. This CDR3 is built from 11 residues. The chain's CDR3 is CGSSPEGTQYF. In DNA, the CDR3 is TGTGGCAGCAGCCCTGAGGGTACGCAGTATTTT.

A few counts support this clonotype. This chain uses TRBV7-3 with TRBJ2-1; D is undetermined. The germline gives CDR1 SGHTA, CDR2 FQGTGA. The CDR3 loop spans 12 amino acids. The germline V and J ends were trimmed by 5 bases and 3 bases, with 5 bases remaining between them. The CDR3 here is CASSPGYNEQFF. CDR3 sequence (DNA): TGTGCCAGCAGCCCAGGCTACAATGAGCAGTTCTTC. The full variable domain, completed using reference TRBV7-3 and TRBJ2-1, is GAGVSQTPSNKVTEKGKYVELRCDPISGHTALYWYRQSLGQGPEFLIYFQGTGAADDSGLPNDRFFAVRPEGSVSTLKIQRTERGDSAVYLCASSPGYNEQFFGPGTRLTVL.